This passage covers 6 T cell receptor beta chains from one sample sequenced in a study of cytomegalovirus exposure and HLA in healthy donors. Primers for the PCR totalled 60 Vbeta and 13 Jbeta. Assay: immunoSEQ multiplex PCR; the TCRdb copy retains only in-frame clones and omits some. Of 100,000 to 150,000 clones in the sample, 15% were seen once. Sequencing was carried out using PBMCs. The receptors originated from a young woman in good health and CMV-seronegative.

The chain has TRBV2 and TRBJ1-1; 11 bases are a match to TRBD1. V trimming: 8 bases; J trimming: 0 bases; junction bases outside the gene matches: 2. This CDR3 contains 14 residues. From germline, CDR1 is SNHLY and CDR2 FYNNEI. DNA of the CDR3: TGTGCCAGCCGGACAGGGGGCTTGAACACTGAAGCTTTCTTT. Its translation is CASRTGGLNTEAFF. Full variable domain (missing parts from reference TRBV2 and TRBJ1-1): EPEVTQTPSHQVTQMGQEVILRCVPISNHLYFYWYRQILGQKVEFLVSFYNNEISEKSEIFDDQFSVERPDGSNFTLKIRSTKLEDSAMYFCASRTGGLNTEAFFGQGTRLTVV.

V gene TRBV30 combines with J gene TRBJ1-5, with TRBD1 as a possible D gene (6 bases). V was trimmed by 2 bases and J by 8 bases, leaving 16 bases between them. CDR3 length: 14 residues. The germline gives CDR1 GTSNPN, CDR2 SVGIG (reference sequence). The CDR3, as DNA: TGTGCCTGGAGTCCCCTGGACAGCCGGAAGCCCCAGCATTTT. Encoded protein: CAWSPLDSRKPQHF. The whole variable domain, filled in from reference TRBV30 and TRBJ1-5, reads SQTIHQWPATLVQPVGSPLSLECTVEGTSNPNLYWYRQAAGRGLQLLFYSVGIGQISSEVPQNLSASRPQDRQFILSSKKLLLSDSGFYLCAWSPLDSRKPQHFGDGTRLSIL.

The J gene is TRBJ2-1, the V gene TRBV10-3, with D possibly TRBD1 on 6 matching bases. The CDR3 runs to 15 residues. Looked up from germline, CDR1 is ENHRY and CDR2 is SYGVKD. V lost 10 bases, J lost 1 base, and 17 bases lay in between. CDR3 amino acids: CATRDPGASYNEQFF. The CDR3 DNA reads as TGTGCCACCCGGGATCCAGGGGCTTCCTACAATGAGCAGTTCTTC.

Note on this clone: Because the CDR3's place on the DNA is in doubt, the DNA is left out and the CDR3 is given as listed by TCRdb. The chain joins TRBV18 to TRBJ1-5. CDR1 and CDR2 from the germline V gene are KGHSH and LQKENI. Termini included, the CDR3 measures 14 amino acids. The CDR3 spells CDSPYGCGNQPQHF.

In its sample, this clone was seen a few times. The chain combines TRBV2 with TRBJ1-6; TRBD1 matches at 8 bases. The CDR3 extends over 16 amino acids. V was pared by 6 bases and J by 7 bases, with 11 bases of the junction left unmatched. CDR1 is SNHLY and CDR2 is FYNNEI in the germline V gene. The CDR3 nucleotides are TGTGCCAGCAGGGACAGGGCAGGAGTAGTAAATTCACCCCTCCACTTT. The encoded protein is CASRDRAGVVNSPLHF.

In this sample, this clone turned up a few times. The rearrangement joins TRBV5-4 to TRBJ2-7; D call uncertain. This CDR3 is built from 14 residues. Germline CDR1 is SGHNT and CDR2 is YYREEE (reference sequence). V dropped 0 bases and J dropped 2 bases, with 9 bases sitting between them. In DNA, the CDR3 is TGTGCCAGCAGCTTGGGACACACAACCTACGAGCAGTACTTC. Residues: CASSLGHTTYEQYF.